This TCR beta chain was sequenced for a study of blood T cell repertoires in COVID-19. As for the study in general: The analysed material was cDNA or gDNA that came from T cells, B-cell-depleted T cells, or PBMCs.

TCRdb keeps only in-frame clones here, not all; method: immunoSEQ multiplex PCR. Of some 50,000 clones in the sample, roughly 83% were seen once. This TCR was recovered from a man aged 50 to 60 with active COVID-19. Sequenced material: peripheral blood.

CDR3 DNA: TGTGCCACCAGCAGCGTCAGGGGGGCAGGGGACGACAATCAGCCCCAGCATTTT. Translation: CATSSVRGAGDDNQPQHF. The V call is TRBV15, the J call TRBJ1-5; 7 bases agree with TRBD1. CDR1 is LNHNV and CDR2 is YYDKDF in the germline V gene (reference sequence). Germline trimming cut 3 bases from V and 3 bases from J; bases unmatched to any gene: 14. The CDR3 extends over 18 amino acids.